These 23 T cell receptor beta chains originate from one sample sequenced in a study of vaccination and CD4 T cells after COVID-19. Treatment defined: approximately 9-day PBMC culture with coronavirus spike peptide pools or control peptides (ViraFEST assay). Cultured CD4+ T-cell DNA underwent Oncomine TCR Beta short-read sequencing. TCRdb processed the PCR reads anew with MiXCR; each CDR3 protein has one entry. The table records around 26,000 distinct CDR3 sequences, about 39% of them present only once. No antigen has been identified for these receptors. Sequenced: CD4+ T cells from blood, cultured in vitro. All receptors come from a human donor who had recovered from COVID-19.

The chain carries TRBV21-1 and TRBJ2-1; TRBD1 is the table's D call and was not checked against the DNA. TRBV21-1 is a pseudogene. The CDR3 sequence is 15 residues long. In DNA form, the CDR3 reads TGTGCCAGCAGCAAAGTACAGGGATTTTTATATGAGCAGTTCTTC. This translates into CASSKVQGFLYEQFF.

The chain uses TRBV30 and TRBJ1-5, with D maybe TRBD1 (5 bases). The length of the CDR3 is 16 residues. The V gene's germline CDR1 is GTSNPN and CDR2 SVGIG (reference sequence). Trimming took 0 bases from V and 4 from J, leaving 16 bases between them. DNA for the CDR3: TGTGCCTGGAGTGTACATCAGGGAAGCCTTAATCAGCCCCAGCATTTT. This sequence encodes CAWSVHQGSLNQPQHF.

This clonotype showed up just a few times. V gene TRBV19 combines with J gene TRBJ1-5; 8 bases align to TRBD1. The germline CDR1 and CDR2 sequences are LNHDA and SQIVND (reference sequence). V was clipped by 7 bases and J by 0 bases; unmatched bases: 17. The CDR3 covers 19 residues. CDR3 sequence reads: CASKNSRDRRLYSNQPQHF. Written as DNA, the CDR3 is TGTGCCAGTAAGAACTCCCGGGACAGGCGGCTTTATAGCAATCAGCCCCAGCATTTT.

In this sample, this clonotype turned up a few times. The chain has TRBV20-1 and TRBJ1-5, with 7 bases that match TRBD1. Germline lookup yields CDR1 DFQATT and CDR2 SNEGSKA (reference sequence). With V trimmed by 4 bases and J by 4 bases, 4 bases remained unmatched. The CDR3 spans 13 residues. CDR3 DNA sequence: TGCAGTGCTAAAGGGACAGTTAATCAGCCCCAGCATTTT. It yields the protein CSAKGTVNQPQHF.

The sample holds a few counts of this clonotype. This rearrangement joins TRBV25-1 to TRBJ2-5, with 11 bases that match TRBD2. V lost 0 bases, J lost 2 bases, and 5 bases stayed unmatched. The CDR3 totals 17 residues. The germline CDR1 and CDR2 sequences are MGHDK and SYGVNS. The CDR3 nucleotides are TGTGCCAGCAGTGAATACTTAGCGGGAGGGGGGCAAGAGACCCAGTACTTC. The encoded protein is CASSEYLAGGGQETQYF.

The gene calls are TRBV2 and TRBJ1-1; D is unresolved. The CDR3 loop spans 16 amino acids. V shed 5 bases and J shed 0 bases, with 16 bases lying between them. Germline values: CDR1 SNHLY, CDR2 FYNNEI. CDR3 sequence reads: CASSLLPNPVNTEAFF. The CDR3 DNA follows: TGTGCCAGCAGTCTCCTTCCAAACCCCGTGAACACTGAAGCTTTCTTT.

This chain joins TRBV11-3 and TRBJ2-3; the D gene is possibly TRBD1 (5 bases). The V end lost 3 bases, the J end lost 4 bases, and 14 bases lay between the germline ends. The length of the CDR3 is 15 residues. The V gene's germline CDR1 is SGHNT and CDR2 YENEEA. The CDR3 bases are TGTGCCAGCAGCTTTTTAAGGGGCCGGGCAGATACGCAGTATTTT. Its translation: CASSFLRGRADTQYF.

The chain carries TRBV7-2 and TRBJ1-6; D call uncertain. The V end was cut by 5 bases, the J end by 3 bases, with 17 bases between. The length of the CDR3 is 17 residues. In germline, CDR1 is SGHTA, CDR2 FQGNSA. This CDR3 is CASSRRGGIYYNSPLHF. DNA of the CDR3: TGTGCCAGCAGCCGACGGGGTGGAATTTACTATAATTCACCCCTCCACTTT. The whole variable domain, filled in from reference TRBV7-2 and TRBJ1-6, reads GAGVSQSPSNKVTEKGKDVELRCDPISGHTALYWYRQSLGQGLEFLIYFQGNSAPDKSGLPSDRFSAERTGGSVSTLTIQRTQQEDSAVYLCASSRRGGIYYNSPLHFGNGTRLTVT.

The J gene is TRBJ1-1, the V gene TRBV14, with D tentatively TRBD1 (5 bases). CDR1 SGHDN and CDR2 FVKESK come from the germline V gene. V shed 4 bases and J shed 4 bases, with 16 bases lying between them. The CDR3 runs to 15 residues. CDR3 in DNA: TGTGCCAGCAGCCTACAGATGGTGGGGGGCACTGAAGCTTTCTTT. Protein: CASSLQMVGGTEAFF.

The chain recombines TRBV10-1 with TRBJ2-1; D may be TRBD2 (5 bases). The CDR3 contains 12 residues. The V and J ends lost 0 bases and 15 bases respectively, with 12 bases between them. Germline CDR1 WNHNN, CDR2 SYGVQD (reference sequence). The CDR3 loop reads CASSESNGNWFF. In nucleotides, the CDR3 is TGCGCCAGCAGTGAGTCGAACGGGAATTGGTTCTTC.

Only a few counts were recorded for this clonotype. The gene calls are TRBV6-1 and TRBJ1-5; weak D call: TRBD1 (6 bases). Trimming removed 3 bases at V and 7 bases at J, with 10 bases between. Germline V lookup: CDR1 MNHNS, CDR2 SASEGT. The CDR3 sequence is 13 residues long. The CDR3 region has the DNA TGTGCCAGCAGTGATAGGGGGGCCCAGCCCCAGCATTTT. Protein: CASSDRGAQPQHF.

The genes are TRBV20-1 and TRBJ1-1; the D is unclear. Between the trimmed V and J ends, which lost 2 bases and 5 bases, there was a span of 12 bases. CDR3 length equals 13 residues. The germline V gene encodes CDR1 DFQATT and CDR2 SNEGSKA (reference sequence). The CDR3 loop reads CSARLRTDTEAFF. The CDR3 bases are TGCAGTGCTAGACTTCGGACGGATACTGAAGCTTTCTTT.

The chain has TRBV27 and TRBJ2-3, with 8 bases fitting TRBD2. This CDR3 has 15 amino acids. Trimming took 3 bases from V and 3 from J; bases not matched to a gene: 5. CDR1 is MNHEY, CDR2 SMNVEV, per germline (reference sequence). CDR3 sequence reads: CASSFGGGRTDTQYF. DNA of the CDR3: TGTGCCAGCAGTTTCGGCGGGGGGCGGACAGATACGCAGTATTTT.

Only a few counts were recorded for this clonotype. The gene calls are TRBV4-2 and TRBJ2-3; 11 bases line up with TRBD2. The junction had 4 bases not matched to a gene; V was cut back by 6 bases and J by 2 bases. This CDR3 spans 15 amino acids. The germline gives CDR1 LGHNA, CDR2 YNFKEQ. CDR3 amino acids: CASREGLADTDTQYF. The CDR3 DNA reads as TGTGCCAGCAGGGAGGGACTAGCGGACACAGATACGCAGTATTTT.

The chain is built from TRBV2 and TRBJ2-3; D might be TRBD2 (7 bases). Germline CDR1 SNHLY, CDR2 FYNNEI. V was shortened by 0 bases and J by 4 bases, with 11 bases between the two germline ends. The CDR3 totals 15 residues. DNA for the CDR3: TGTGCCAGCAGTGAAGCGGGGGGGCGCGCAGATACGCAGTATTTT. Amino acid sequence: CASSEAGGRADTQYF. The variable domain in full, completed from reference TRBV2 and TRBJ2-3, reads EPEVTQTPSHQVTQMGQEVILRCVPISNHLYFYWYRQILGQKVEFLVSFYNNEISEKSEIFDDQFSVERPDGSNFTLKIRSTKLEDSAMYFCASSEAGGRADTQYFGPGTRLTVL.

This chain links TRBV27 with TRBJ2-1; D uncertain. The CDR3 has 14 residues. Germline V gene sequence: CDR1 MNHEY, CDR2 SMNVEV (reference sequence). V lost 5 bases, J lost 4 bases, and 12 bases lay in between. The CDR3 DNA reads TGTGCCAGCAGTCTCAAGATCGAGTACAATGAGCAGTTCTTC. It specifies CASSLKIEYNEQFF.

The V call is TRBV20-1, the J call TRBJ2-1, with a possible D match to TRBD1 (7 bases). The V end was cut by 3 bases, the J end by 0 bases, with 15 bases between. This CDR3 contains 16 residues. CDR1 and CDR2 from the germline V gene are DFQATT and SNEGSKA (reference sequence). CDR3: CSASAGGGGSYNEQFF. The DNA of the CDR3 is TGCAGTGCTAGCGCTGGAGGGGGCGGCTCCTACAATGAGCAGTTCTTC.

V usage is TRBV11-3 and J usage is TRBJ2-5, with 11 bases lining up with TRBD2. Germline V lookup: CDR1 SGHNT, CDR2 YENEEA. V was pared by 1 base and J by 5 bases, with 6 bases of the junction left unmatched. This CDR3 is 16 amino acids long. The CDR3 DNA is TGTGCCAGCAGCTTAGGACTAGCGGGGAGATGGGAGACCCAGTACTTC. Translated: CASSLGLAGRWETQYF.

The CDR3 DNA sequence: TGTGCCAGCAGCTTAGTTAGGGGGACTGAAGCTTTCTTT. Its protein is CASSLVRGTEAFF. The rearrangement uses TRBV7-2 and TRBJ1-1; tentative D call: TRBD1 (6 bases). With 1 base removed from V and 5 bases from J, the gap between germline ends came to 8 bases. This CDR3 has 13 amino acids. CDR1 and CDR2 from the germline V gene are SGHTA and FQGNSA.

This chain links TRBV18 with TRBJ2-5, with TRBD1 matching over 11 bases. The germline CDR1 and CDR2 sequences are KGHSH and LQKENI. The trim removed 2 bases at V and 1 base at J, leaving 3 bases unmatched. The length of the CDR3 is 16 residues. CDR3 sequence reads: CASSPGGTGGQETQYF. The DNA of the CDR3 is TGTGCCAGCTCACCAGGAGGGACAGGGGGCCAAGAGACCCAGTACTTC.

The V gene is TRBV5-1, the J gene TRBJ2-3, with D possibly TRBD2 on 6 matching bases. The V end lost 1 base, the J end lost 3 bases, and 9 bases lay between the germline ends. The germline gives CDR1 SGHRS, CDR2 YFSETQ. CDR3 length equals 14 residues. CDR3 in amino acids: CASSLSGETDTQYF. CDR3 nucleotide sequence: TGCGCCAGCAGCTTGTCGGGGGAGACAGATACGCAGTATTTT.

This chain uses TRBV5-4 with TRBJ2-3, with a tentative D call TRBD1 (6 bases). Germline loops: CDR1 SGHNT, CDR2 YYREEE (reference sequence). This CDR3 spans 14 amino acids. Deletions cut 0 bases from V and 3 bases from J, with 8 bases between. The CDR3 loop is CASSLGGQTDTQYF. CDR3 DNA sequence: TGTGCCAGCAGCTTGGGGGGGCAGACAGATACGCAGTATTTT.

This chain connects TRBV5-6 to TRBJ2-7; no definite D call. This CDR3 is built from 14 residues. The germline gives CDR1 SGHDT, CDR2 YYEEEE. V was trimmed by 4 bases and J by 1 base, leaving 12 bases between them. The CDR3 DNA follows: TGTGCCAGCAGCCCCCCGGGTTTGTCCTACGAGCAGTACTTC. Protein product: CASSPPGLSYEQYF.